This TCR beta chain originates from a study of control samples from healthy donors and cancer patients. Generated by immunoSEQ multiplex PCR, the TCRdb table keeps only in-frame clones and is missing some. The sample records fewer than 120,000 clones, 88% being singletons. This TCR derives from a woman aged 60 to 75 with lung cancer. The sequencing input was PBMCs.

The CDR3 is CASSPSYGYTF. As DNA, the CDR3 is TGTGCCAGCAGTCCGAGTTATGGCTACACCTTC. V usage is TRBV6-2 or TRBV6-3 and J usage is TRBJ1-2, with D unresolved. The V gene's germline CDR1 is MNHEY and CDR2 SVGEGT. The CDR3 is 11 residues long. V was pared by 5 bases and J by 5 bases, with 6 bases between.